This TCR beta chain was sequenced for a study of cytomegalovirus exposure and HLA in healthy donors. 13 Jbeta primers and 60 Vbeta primers were used for the PCR. Sequenced by immunoSEQ multiplex PCR; TCRdb stores in-frame clones only, minus some. The sample lists around 130,000 clones; 70% to 90% were seen once. The germline V gene encodes CDR1 MNHEY and CDR2 SVGAGI. The CDR3 loop spans 12 amino acids. The V gene lost 6 bases and the J gene lost 4 bases, with 9 bases spanning the gap. The sequenced sample was PBMCs. The chain has TRBV6-5 and TRBJ2-5, with a possible D match to TRBD2 (5 bases). The receptor was derived from a woman aged 40 to 49 in good health and CMV-seronegative. The CDR3 region has the DNA TGTGCCAGCAGGCCGGACTTAGAGACCCAGTACTTC. Its translation is CASRPDLETQYF.